The clone carrying this TCR beta chain was detected only a few times. Its antigen remains unidentified. The data were taken from a study of immune cell composition in non-small cell lung cancer. Study-level findings and limits: Roughly 75% of squamous and 25% to 35% of adenocarcinoma cases had tumour-associated clones >0.5%. Tumour-reactive clones were not shown to match dominant in vivo tumour clones. Lung squamous cell carcinoma tumours had significantly higher top 10 clone scores and productive clonality than lung adenocarcinoma.

Sequenced by immunoSEQ multiplex PCR; TCRdb stores in-frame clones only, minus some. The sample shows 7,500 to 9,000 clones, roughly 70% of them seen only once. V trimming: 5 bases; J trimming: 8 bases; junction bases outside the gene matches: 13. CDR1 and CDR2 (germline): SQVTM, ANQGSEA. The CDR3 consists of 15 residues. The TCR comes from a human donor with non-small cell lung cancer. The V gene is TRBV29-1, the J gene TRBJ2-1, with 9 bases identical to TRBD2. The sequenced material came from lung tumor tissue. CDR3 protein: CSVTLGREGVDEQFF. The CDR3 coding sequence is TGCAGCGTTACCCTGGGGCGGGAGGGCGTGGATGAGCAGTTCTTC.